The rows below give T cell receptor beta chains drawn from one sample of a study of radiation and T cells in renal cell carcinoma. Sequenced by immunoSEQ multiplex PCR; TCRdb stores in-frame clones only, minus some. The sample gives about 95,000 clones, about 88% of which show up once; roughly 8% is in the top ten. Here the sequenced sample was blood, taken from a patient whose treatment included radiotherapy and nephrectomy. The receptors here all came from a man aged 45-65 years with renal cell carcinoma. CDR3s include the opening cysteine and the closing phenylalanine or tryptophan. A D gene is named only where the DNA matches it firmly. Only some rows state a clone size, as once, few, many or a class for expanded clones.

TRBV4-3	.	TRBJ1-1	.	TGCGCCAGCAGCCAGGGATTGGGGGTGAACACTGAAGCTTTCTTT	CASSQGLGVNTEAFF
TRBV5-1	.	TRBJ2-3	.	TGCGCCGTTGGGGCAGTTCCCACAGATACGCAGTATTTT	CAVGAVPTDTQYF
TRBV28	few	TRBJ2-1	TRBD2	TGTGCCAGCAGTAGCGGGAACTACAATGAGCAGTTCTTC	CASSSGNYNEQFF
TRBV5-1	.	TRBJ1-3	.	TGCGCCAGCAGCTTAGACGGGCCGTACTCTGGAAACACCATATATTTT	CASSLDGPYSGNTIYF
TRBV9	.	TRBJ1-6	.	TGTGCCAGCAGCGTAGCGGGGTGGCGGGGTAATTCACCCCTCCACTTT	CASSVAGWRGNSPLHF
TRBV7-3	.	TRBJ2-7	.	TGTGCCAGCAGCTTAGCGGGCGGGGGCCACTACGAGCAGTACTTC	CASSLAGGGHYEQYF
TRBV5-6	.	TRBJ2-7	.	TGTGCCAGCACCGTATGGACAGAGAACTACGAGCAGTACTTC	CASTVWTENYEQYF
TRBV25-1	few	TRBJ1-5	.	TGTGCCAGCAGATTGGATAGCAATCAGCCCCAGCATTTT	CASRLDSNQPQHF
TRBV29-1	.	TRBJ2-5	.	TGCAGCGTTGGATGGAGCCCATGGCGAGAGACCCAGTACTTC	CSVGWSPWRETQYF
TRBV7-2	.	TRBJ1-1	.	TGTGCCAGCAGCCCTTACAGAGACACTGAAGCTTTCTTT	CASSPYRDTEAFF
TRBV2	.	TRBJ2-3	TRBD2	TGTGCCATCGAACTAGCGGGGTTTGTAGATACGCAGTATTTT	CAIELAGFVDTQYF
TRBV7-2	.	TRBJ1-5	.	TGTGCCAGCAGCTTAAACAGGGATGGGATTATGCCCCGGCATTTT	CASSLNRDGIMPRHF
TRBV2	.	TRBJ2-2	TRBD1	TGTGCCAGCAGTTTGCAGGGGACAGCGAACACCGGGGAGCTGTTTTTT	CASSLQGTANTGELFF
TRBV2	few	TRBJ2-4	.	TGTGCCAGCAGGGGCACAGGGATGCACATTCAGTACTTC	CASRGTGMHIQYF
TRBV5-8	.	TRBJ1-2	TRBD1	TGTGCCAGCAGCCGTCGGACAGGGGGCCAGTTAGCTAACTATGGCTACACCTTC	CASSRRTGGQLANYGYTF
TRBV29-1	.	TRBJ1-1	TRBD1	TGCAGCGTCGCGACAGGGCCGTATGAAGCTTTCTTT	CSVATGPYEAFF
TRBV30	.	TRBJ1-1	.	TGTGCCTGGAGGGCCATCCGGCGGGACAACACTGAAGCTTTCTTT	CAWRAIRRDNTEAFF
TRBV28	.	TRBJ2-5	TRBD1	TGTGCCAGCAGTTTAAAGCAGGGGGAAGAGACCCAGTACTTC	CASSLKQGEETQYF
TRBV18	.	TRBJ1-6	.	TGTGCCAGCTCCCTCGGCATGATTGGCTTTAATTCACCCCTCCACTTT	CASSLGMIGFNSPLHF
TRBV27	.	TRBJ2-1	.	TGTGCCAGCAGTTCTAGCCCCGTCGAATCCCATCCGAATGAGCAGTTCTTC	CASSSSPVESHPNEQFF
TRBV25-1	.	TRBJ2-3	TRBD1	TGTGCCAGCAGTATCTCGGGACAGGGGGTGGCAGATACGCAGTATTTT	CASSISGQGVADTQYF
TRBV10-3	.	TRBJ2-5	.	TGTGCCATCAATGACAGTGGGGGGACCCAGTACTTC	CAINDSGGTQYF
TRBV19	.	TRBJ1-1	.	TGTGCCAGTAGTACTCAGGGTAATACTGAAGCTTTCTTT	CASSTQGNTEAFF
TRBV5-6	.	TRBJ2-4	.	TGTGCCAGCAGCTTGGGAAACATTCAGTACTTC	CASSLGNIQYF
TRBV19	.	TRBJ2-2	TRBD1	TGTGCCAGTAGTATGTGGCAGGGGGCCGGGGAGCTGTTTTTT	CASSMWQGAGELFF
TRBV27	.	TRBJ2-2	.	TGTGCCAGCACCAAATCCGATGGGCTAAACACCGGGGAGCTGTTTTTT	CASTKSDGLNTGELFF
TRBV5-1	.	TRBJ2-1	.	TGCGCCAGCAGCTTGGGGATAAGCTCCTACAATGAGCAGTTCTTC	CASSLGISSYNEQFF